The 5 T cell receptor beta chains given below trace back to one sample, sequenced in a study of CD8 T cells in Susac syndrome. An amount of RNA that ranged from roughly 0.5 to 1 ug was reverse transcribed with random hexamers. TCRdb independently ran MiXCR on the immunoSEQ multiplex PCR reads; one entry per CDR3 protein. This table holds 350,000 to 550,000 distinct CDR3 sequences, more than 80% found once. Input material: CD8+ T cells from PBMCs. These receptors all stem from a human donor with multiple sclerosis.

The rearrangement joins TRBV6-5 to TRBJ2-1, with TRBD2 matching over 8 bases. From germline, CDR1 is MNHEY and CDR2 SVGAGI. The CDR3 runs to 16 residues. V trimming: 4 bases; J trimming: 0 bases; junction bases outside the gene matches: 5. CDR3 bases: TGTGCCAGCAGTTTAGTAGCGGGGACCTCCTACAATGAGCAGTTCTTC. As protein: CASSLVAGTSYNEQFF.

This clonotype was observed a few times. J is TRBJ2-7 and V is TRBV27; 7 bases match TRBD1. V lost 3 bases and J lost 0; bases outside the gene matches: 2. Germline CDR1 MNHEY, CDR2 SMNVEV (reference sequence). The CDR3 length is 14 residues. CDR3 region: CASSFGDSSYEQYF. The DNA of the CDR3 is TGTGCCAGCAGTTTTGGGGACAGCTCCTACGAGCAGTACTTC.

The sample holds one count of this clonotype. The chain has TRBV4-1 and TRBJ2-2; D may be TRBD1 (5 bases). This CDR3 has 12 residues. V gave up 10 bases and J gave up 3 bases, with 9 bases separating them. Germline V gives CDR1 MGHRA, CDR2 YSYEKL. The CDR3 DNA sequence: TGCGCCACCCAAGGGGACACCGGGGAGCTGTTTTTT. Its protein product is CATQGDTGELFF.

The CDR3, as DNA: TGTGCCTGGAGTTCAGGAACGAACACTGAAGCTTTCTTT. Its protein is CAWSSGTNTEAFF. The chain carries TRBV30 and TRBJ1-1; D is uncertain. The V end lost 2 bases, the J end lost 1 base, and 8 bases lay between the germline ends. This CDR3 contains 13 residues. The germline V gene has CDR1 GTSNPN and CDR2 SVGIG (reference sequence).

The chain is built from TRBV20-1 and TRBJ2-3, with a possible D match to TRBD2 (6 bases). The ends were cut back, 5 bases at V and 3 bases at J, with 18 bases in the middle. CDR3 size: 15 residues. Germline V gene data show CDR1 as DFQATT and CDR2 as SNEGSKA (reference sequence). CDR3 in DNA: TGCAGTGCTTTGGACGGGAGAATCAGAACAGATACGCAGTATTTT. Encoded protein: CSALDGRIRTDTQYF.